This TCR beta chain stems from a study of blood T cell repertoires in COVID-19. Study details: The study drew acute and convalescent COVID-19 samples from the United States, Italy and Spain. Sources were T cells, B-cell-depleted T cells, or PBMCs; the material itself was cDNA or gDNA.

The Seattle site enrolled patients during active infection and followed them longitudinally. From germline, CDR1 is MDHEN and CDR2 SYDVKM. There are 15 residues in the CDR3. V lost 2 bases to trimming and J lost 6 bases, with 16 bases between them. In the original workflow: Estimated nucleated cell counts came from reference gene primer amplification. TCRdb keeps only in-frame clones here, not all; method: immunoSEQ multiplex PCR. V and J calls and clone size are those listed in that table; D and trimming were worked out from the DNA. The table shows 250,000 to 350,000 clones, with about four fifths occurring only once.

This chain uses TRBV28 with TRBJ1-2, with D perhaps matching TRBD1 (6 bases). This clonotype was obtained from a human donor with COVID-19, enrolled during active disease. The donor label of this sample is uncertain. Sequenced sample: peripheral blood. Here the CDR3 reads CASSLEGVLGDGYTF. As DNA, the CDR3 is TGTGCCAGCAGTTTAGAGGGGGTGCTGGGCGATGGCTACACCTTC.